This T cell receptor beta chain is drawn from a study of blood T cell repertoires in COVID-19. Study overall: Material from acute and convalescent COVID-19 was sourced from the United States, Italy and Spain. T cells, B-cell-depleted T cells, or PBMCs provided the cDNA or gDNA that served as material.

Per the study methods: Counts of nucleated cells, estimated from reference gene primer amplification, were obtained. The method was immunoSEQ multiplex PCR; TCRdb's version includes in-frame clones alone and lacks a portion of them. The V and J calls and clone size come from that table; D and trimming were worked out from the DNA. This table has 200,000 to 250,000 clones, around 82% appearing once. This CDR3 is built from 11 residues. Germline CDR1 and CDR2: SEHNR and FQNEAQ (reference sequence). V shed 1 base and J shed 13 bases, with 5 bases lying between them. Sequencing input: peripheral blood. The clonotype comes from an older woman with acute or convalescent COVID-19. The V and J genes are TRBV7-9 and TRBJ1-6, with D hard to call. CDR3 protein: CASSLGQPLHF. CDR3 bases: TGTGCCAGCAGCTTAGGTCAGCCCCTCCACTTT.